This T cell receptor (beta chain) was sequenced during a study of T cells in Graves' hyperthyroidism and ophthalmopathy. This clonotype was observed at least ten times. Germline lookup yields CDR1 MNHEY and CDR2 SMNVEV (reference sequence). Trimming left V 6 bases short and J 10 bases short, with 19 bases between. CDR3 length: 15 amino acids. In making diagnoses, clinical symptoms, serum thyroxine and TRAb, thyroid ultrasound and orbital computed tomography were all used. The TCR beta CDR3 regions underwent amplification using RNA transcripts as the source. The HTBI primer set was used in a first-round RT-PCR of the TCR CDR3. TCRdb reanalysed the multiplex PCR reads using MiXCR and keeps one entry per CDR3 protein. The sample includes some 620,000 distinct CDR3 sequences, 15% to 20% of them seen just once.

The sequence was obtained from a woman aged 25 to 39 with Graves' hyperthyroidism. This rearrangement joins TRBV27 to TRBJ1-6; maybe TRBD1 (5 bases). Sequenced sample: blood. The CDR3 coding sequence is TGTGCCAGCAGCTTAGCACTACGGGACTCATCACCCCTCCACTTT. The encoded protein is CASSLALRDSSPLHF.